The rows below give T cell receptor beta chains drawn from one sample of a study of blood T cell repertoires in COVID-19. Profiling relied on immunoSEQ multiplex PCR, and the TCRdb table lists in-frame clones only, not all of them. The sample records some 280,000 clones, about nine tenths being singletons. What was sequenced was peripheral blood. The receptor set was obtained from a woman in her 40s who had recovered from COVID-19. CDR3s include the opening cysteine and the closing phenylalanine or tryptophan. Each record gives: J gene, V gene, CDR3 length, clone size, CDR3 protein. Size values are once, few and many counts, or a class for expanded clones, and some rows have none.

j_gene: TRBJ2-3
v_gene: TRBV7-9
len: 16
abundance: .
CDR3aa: CASSLGSGEGTDTQYF

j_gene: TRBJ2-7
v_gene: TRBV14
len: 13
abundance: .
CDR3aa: CASSQEADGGEYF

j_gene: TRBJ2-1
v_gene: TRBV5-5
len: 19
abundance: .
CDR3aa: CASSWGLAGGPGSYNEQFF

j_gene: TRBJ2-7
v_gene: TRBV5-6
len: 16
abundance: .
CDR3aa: CASSSTSRDRHYEQYF

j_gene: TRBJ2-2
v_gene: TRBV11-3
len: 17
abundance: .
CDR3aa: CASSLGLAAANTGELFF

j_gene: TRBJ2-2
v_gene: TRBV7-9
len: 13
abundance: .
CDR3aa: CASSYRGTGELFF

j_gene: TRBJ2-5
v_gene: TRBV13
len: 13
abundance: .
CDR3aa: CASSSLAEETQYF

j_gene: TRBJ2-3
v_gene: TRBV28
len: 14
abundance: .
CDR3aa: CATDSRGRFDTQYF

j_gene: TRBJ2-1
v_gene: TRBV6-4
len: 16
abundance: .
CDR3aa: CASYLGLAGPYNEQFF

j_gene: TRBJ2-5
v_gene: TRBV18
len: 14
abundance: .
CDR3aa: CASSPIDSQETQYF

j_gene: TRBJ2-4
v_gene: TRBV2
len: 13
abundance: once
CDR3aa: CASSEAEANIQYF

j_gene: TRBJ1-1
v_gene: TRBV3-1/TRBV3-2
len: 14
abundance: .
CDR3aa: CASSQDLRGTEAFF

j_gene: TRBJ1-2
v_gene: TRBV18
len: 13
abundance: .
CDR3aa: CASSPWTEDGYTF

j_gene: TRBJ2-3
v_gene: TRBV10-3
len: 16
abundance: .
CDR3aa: CAISESRQGVVDTQYF

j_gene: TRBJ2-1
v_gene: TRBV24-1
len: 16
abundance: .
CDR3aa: CATSDRTSGSTNEQFF

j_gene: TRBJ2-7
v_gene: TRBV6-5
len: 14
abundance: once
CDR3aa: CASSLDRGTYEQYF